One sample yielded the 15 T cell receptor beta chains listed below, sequenced in a study of Ad26.COV2.S vaccination and SARS-CoV-2 variants. Libraries were prepared by immunoSEQ multiplex PCR; TCRdb keeps only in-frame clonotypes and omits some of them. Of hundreds of thousands of clones in the sample, 70% to 90% were seen once. Treatment given: roughly 18 received Ad26.COV2.S at low or high dose, single or two shots; five or six received placebo; per-sample allocation not given. Day 63 following the first vaccine or placebo injection was when the samples were taken. Sequencing was performed on peripheral blood, taken in a trial of Ad26.COV2.S vaccine versus placebo. The source of these receptors is a person aged 18-65 years who received the Ad26.COV2.S COVID-19 vaccine or a placebo.

The J gene is TRBJ2-2, the V gene TRBV24-1; possibly TRBD1 or TRBD2 for D (6 bases each). Trimming took 9 bases from V and 6 from J, leaving 16 bases between them. This CDR3 is built from 14 residues. Germline CDR1 KGHDR, CDR2 SFDVKD. CDR3 DNA sequence: TGTGCCACCTCGAAGGGGGGCCCGGCCGGGGAGCTGTTTTTT. It is translated as CATSKGGPAGELFF.

The DNA of the CDR3 is TGCGCCAGCAGCTCGCCCCCAGGAGAGACCCAGTACTTC. Protein product: CASSSPPGETQYF. The V gene is TRBV5-1, the J gene TRBJ2-5; D call uncertain. The CDR3 sequence is 13 residues long. With 3 bases removed from V and 4 bases from J, the gap between germline ends came to 10 bases. Per the germline V gene, CDR1 is SGHRS and CDR2 is YFSETQ.

This chain joins TRBV15 and TRBJ2-3; TRBD2 might be the D (5 bases). This CDR3 comprises 15 residues. Germline CDR1 LNHNV, CDR2 YYDKDF (reference sequence). Deletions cut 0 bases from V and 0 bases from J, with 7 bases between. The DNA for the CDR3 is TGTGCCACCAGCAGAGATGGCGGGAGCACAGATACGCAGTATTTT. Translation: CATSRDGGSTDTQYF.

This chain joins TRBV19 and TRBJ2-7, with D possibly being TRBD1 (6 bases). The CDR3 consists of 14 residues. Germline values: CDR1 LNHDA, CDR2 SQIVND (reference sequence). The V end lost 5 bases, the J end lost 3 bases, and 14 bases lay between the germline ends. The chain's CDR3 is CASSFAGTIYEQYF. CDR3 bases: TGTGCCAGTAGTTTCGCCGGGACAATCTACGAGCAGTACTTC. Full variable domain (rest looked up from reference TRBV19 and TRBJ2-7): DGGITQSPKYLFRKEGQNVTLSCEQNLNHDAMYWYRQDPGQGLRLIYYSQIVNDFQKGDIAEGYSVSREKKESFPLTVTSAQKNPTAFYLCASSFAGTIYEQYFGPGTRLTVT.

The V and J genes are TRBV29-1 and TRBJ2-6, with D unclear. Germline V lookup: CDR1 SQVTM, CDR2 ANQGSEA. Trimming left V 4 bases short and J 1 base short, with 2 bases between. This CDR3 has 12 amino acids. In DNA, the CDR3 is TGCAGCGTTGTTTCTGGGGCCAACGTCCTGACTTTC. The encoded protein is CSVVSGANVLTF.

V usage is TRBV15 and J usage is TRBJ2-7, with 9 bases lining up with TRBD2. The CDR3 is made up of 17 amino acids. Germline loops: CDR1 LNHNV, CDR2 YYDKDF (reference sequence). V dropped 2 bases and J dropped 3; count of bases not matched to a gene: 11. CDR3 sequence reads: CATSRPLGREGLYEQYF. CDR3 DNA: TGTGCCACCAGCAGACCCTTGGGGCGGGAGGGCCTCTACGAGCAGTACTTC.

This chain joins TRBV18 and TRBJ2-2; 7 bases are a match to TRBD1. This CDR3 comprises 16 residues. CDR1 and CDR2 from the germline V gene are KGHSH and LQKENI. The V and J ends lost 3 bases and 0 bases, in that order; junction bases with no gene match: 4. In DNA, the CDR3 is TGTGCCAGCTCACCTCCGGGACAGCCGAACACCGGGGAGCTGTTTTTT. Translated, it gives CASSPPGQPNTGELFF.

This chain uses TRBV3-1 (or the pseudogene TRBV3-2) with TRBJ2-7, with no clear D. Germline assignment: CDR1 LGHDT and CDR2 YNNKEL (reference sequence). The V and J ends lost 1 base and 2 bases respectively, with 9 bases between them. There are 14 residues in the CDR3. The CDR3: CASSQAGTTYEQYF. CDR3 nucleotides: TGTGCCAGCAGCCAAGCTGGCACAACCTACGAGCAGTACTTC.

This chain links TRBV12-5 with TRBJ2-2; D unresolved. CDR3 size: 15 residues. Germline V gene lookup returns CDR1 LGHNT and CDR2 FRNRAP. The V gene lost 0 bases and the J gene lost 6 bases, with 11 bases spanning the gap. CDR3 sequence (DNA): TGTGCTAGTGGTTTGGTACCCGGGTTCGCCGGGGAGCTGTTTTTT. Its protein product is CASGLVPGFAGELFF.

The CDR3 DNA sequence: TGTGCCATCAGTGATAGCAGGAGCACAGATACGCAGTATTTT. The encoded protein is CAISDSRSTDTQYF. The chain carries TRBV10-3 and TRBJ2-3; D is undetermined. Per germline, CDR1 ENHRY and CDR2 SYGVKD. The CDR3 sequence is 14 residues long. V lost 3 bases to trimming and J lost 0 bases, with 7 bases between them.

The chain links TRBV14 to TRBJ1-6, with D possibly matching TRBD1 (6 bases). This CDR3 has 15 amino acids. Deletions cut 1 base from V and 7 bases from J, with 11 bases between. The germline CDR1 and CDR2 sequences are SGHDN and FVKESK. The DNA of the CDR3 is TGTGCCAGCAGCCAAGCAGCCACAGGGAATTCACCCCTCCACTTT. Protein sequence: CASSQAATGNSPLHF.

This clone showed up just once. J is TRBJ2-2 and V is TRBV19; possible D gene TRBD1, 6 bases. Germline V gene lookup returns CDR1 LNHDA and CDR2 SQIVND (reference sequence). With 9 bases removed from V and 1 base from J, the gap between germline ends came to 12 bases. The CDR3 has 14 amino acids. The CDR3 sequence: CASIPGQNTGELFF. CDR3 bases: TGTGCCAGCATTCCGGGACAGAACACCGGGGAGCTGTTTTTT.

This clone was seen a single time. This chain links TRBV7-9 with TRBJ1-3; 8 nucleotides agree with TRBD1. The germline V gene encodes CDR1 SEHNR and CDR2 FQNEAQ (reference sequence). The CDR3 totals 17 residues. Trimming at V came to 5 bases and at J to 0 bases, leaving 9 bases not matched to a gene. CDR3 region: CASSRPGTGTSGNTIYF. CDR3 nucleotides: TGTGCCAGCAGCCGTCCCGGGACAGGAACCTCTGGAAACACCATATATTTT.

The chain uses TRBV7-9 and TRBJ2-2, with 7 bases identical to TRBD1. The CDR3 has 15 amino acids. The germline V gene has CDR1 SEHNR and CDR2 FQNEAQ (reference sequence). V lost 5 bases, J lost 1 base, and 4 bases stayed unmatched. The CDR3 DNA follows: TGTGCCAGCAGCCCGCGGACAGGGAACACCGGGGAGCTGTTTTTT. It translates to CASSPRTGNTGELFF. Full variable domain (rest looked up from reference TRBV7-9 and TRBJ2-2): DTGVSQNPRHKITKRGQNVTFRCDPISEHNRLYWYRQTLGQGPEFLTYFQNEAQLEKSRLLSDRFSAERPKGSFSTLEIQRTEQGDSAMYLCASSPRTGNTGELFFGEGSRLTVL.

The chain's CDR3 is CATSDLHTSSTDTQYF. DNA of the CDR3: TGTGCCACCAGTGATTTGCACACCTCTAGCACAGATACGCAGTATTTT. The chain recombines TRBV24-1 with TRBJ2-3; D is uncertain. V dropped 0 bases and J dropped 0 bases, with 9 bases sitting between them. CDR3 length equals 16 residues. The germline CDR1 and CDR2 sequences are KGHDR and SFDVKD.